A single sample is the source of the 32 T cell receptor beta chains below, sequenced in a study of cytomegalovirus exposure and HLA in healthy donors. Amplification used 60 Vbeta primers and 13 Jbeta primers. Method: immunoSEQ multiplex PCR; TCRdb's copy keeps in-frame clones and lacks some. The sample lists roughly 160,000 clones, roughly 81% occurring once. The sequencing input was PBMCs. These receptors were obtained from a woman aged 45 to 65 in good health and CMV-seronegative.

The chain carries TRBV27 and TRBJ2-1, with TRBD1 matching 7 bases. Looked up from germline, CDR1 is MNHEY and CDR2 is SMNVEV (reference sequence). CDR3 length equals 15 residues. V lost 4 bases, J lost 7 bases, and 10 bases stayed unmatched. The CDR3 region is CASSSYQTGLNEQFF. In DNA, the CDR3 is TGTGCCAGCAGTTCCTACCAGACAGGGTTAAATGAGCAGTTCTTC.

The V call is TRBV10-3, the J call TRBJ1-1; D is possibly TRBD1 (6 bases). Trimming took off 6 bases at V and 1 base at J, with 15 bases between the two ends. Germline CDR1 ENHRY, CDR2 SYGVKD. The CDR3 has 15 residues. CDR3 bases: TGTGCCATCAGCGTATTGACAGGCCGGAACACTGAAGCTTTCTTT. It specifies CAISVLTGRNTEAFF.

Notes on this clone: A read error may produce the germline difference seen at one junction end. The chain joins TRBV7-9 to TRBJ2-7, with TRBD1 matching 9 bases. Germline loops: CDR1 SEHNR, CDR2 FQNEAQ (reference sequence). The CDR3 length is 15 residues. CDR3: CSSSLEQGAMGEQYF. CDR3 DNA: TGTTCCAGCAGCTTGGAACAGGGGGCAATGGGCGAGCAGTACTTC. Variable domain in full (rest from reference TRBV7-9 and TRBJ2-7): DTGVSQNPRHKITKRGQNVTFRCDPISEHNRLYWYRQTLGQGPEFLTYFQNEAQLEKSRLLSDRFSAERPKGSFSTLEIQRTEQGDSAMYLCSSSLEQGAMGEQYFGPGTRLTVT.

V and J are TRBV5-4 and TRBJ2-5; TRBD2 agrees at 9 bases. From germline, CDR1 is SGHNT and CDR2 YYREEE (reference sequence). The CDR3 runs to 16 residues. Trimming removed 0 bases from V and 5 bases from J; junction bases left unmatched: 8. The CDR3 DNA follows: TGTGCCAGCAGCTTGGTGGCGGGGGGGCCTTGGGAGACCCAGTACTTC. Residues: CASSLVAGGPWETQYF.

The V and J genes are TRBV9 and TRBJ2-6; 9 bases line up with TRBD1. The germline CDR1 and CDR2 sequences are SGDLS and YYNGEE. The J segment lost 2 bases and the V segment lost 4 bases, leaving 7 bases of the junction unmatched. The CDR3 has 17 residues. CDR3 loop: CASSQSGTGTGANVLTF. Written as DNA, the CDR3 is TGTGCCAGCAGCCAATCCGGGACAGGGACTGGGGCCAACGTCCTGACTTTC.

V and J are TRBV18 and TRBJ1-1; 9 bases agree with TRBD1. This CDR3 is 13 amino acids long. Germline loops: CDR1 KGHSH, CDR2 LQKENI. With V trimmed by 6 bases and J by 2 bases, 1 base remained unmatched. The CDR3: CASSGQGNTEAFF. The CDR3 DNA is TGTGCCAGCTCGGGACAGGGTAACACTGAAGCTTTCTTT.

The chain employs TRBV10-2 and TRBJ2-3; tentative D call: TRBD1 (6 bases). This CDR3 comprises 15 residues. The germline V gene has CDR1 WSHSY and CDR2 SAAADI. V shed 2 bases and J shed 5 bases, with 14 bases lying between them. CDR3 bases: TGCGCCAGCAGTGAGAGTACAGGGAGCGGAGATACGCAGTATTTT. Translated, it gives CASSESTGSGDTQYF.

The rearrangement uses TRBV6-6 and TRBJ2-7; D may be TRBD1 (6 bases). The CDR3 contains 16 residues. Germline assignment: CDR1 MNHNY and CDR2 SVGAGI (reference sequence). Trimming shortened V by 2 bases and J by 3 bases, and 17 bases separated the two germline ends. CDR3 loop: CASSYLLTGENYEQYF. The CDR3 DNA reads TGTGCCAGCAGTTACCTACTGACAGGAGAGAACTACGAGCAGTACTTC.

This clone was counted only a few times. The rearrangement links TRBV9 to TRBJ2-5, with no clear D. The CDR3 is made up of 14 amino acids. Germline-derived CDR1 and CDR2 are SGDLS and YYNGEE. V lost 0 bases to trimming and J lost 1 base, with 7 bases between them. The CDR3 DNA reads TGTGCCAGCAGCGTAGGCCTAATCCAAGAGACCCAGTACTTC. Translated: CASSVGLIQETQYF.

This clone was detected only a few times. The chain employs TRBV7-3 and TRBJ2-3; TRBD2 matches at 7 bases. V trimming: 5 bases; J trimming: 0 bases; junction bases outside the gene matches: 5. Germline values: CDR1 SGHTA, CDR2 FQGTGA. The CDR3 covers 15 residues. The CDR3 region is CASSPSGASTDTQYF. The CDR3 DNA is TGTGCCAGCAGCCCTAGCGGAGCTAGCACAGATACGCAGTATTTT.

This clone showed up just once. The rearrangement uses TRBV18 and TRBJ2-2; 10 bases are shared with TRBD1. With 6 bases clipped from V and 6 bases from J, the junction kept 10 bases outside the gene matches. Germline CDR1 is KGHSH and CDR2 is LQKENI. The CDR3 has 16 residues. The CDR3 region has the DNA TGTGCCAGCTCGACCACAGACAGGGGGCATGCCGGGGAGCTGTTTTTT. Translating gives CASSTTDRGHAGELFF. Full variable domain (remainder filled in from reference TRBV18 and TRBJ2-2): NAGVMQNPRHLVRRRGQEARLRCSPMKGHSHVYWYRQLPEEGLKFMVYLQKENIIDESGMPKERFSAEFPKEGPSILRIQQVVRGDSAAYFCASSTTDRGHAGELFFGEGSRLTVL.

The J gene is TRBJ2-7, the V gene TRBV14; 7 bases fit TRBD2. Looked up from germline, CDR1 is SGHDN and CDR2 is FVKESK. The CDR3 contains 15 residues. J was trimmed by 3 bases and V by 1 base; bases with no gene match: 6. The CDR3 spells CASSQVTSGVYEQYF. CDR3 DNA: TGTGCCAGCAGCCAAGTAACCAGCGGGGTCTACGAGCAGTACTTC. Complete variable domain (other parts from reference TRBV14 and TRBJ2-7): EAGVTQFPSHSVIEKGQTVTLRCDPISGHDNLYWYRRVMGKEIKFLLHFVKESKQDESGMPNNRFLAERTGGTYSTLKVQPAELEDSGVYFCASSQVTSGVYEQYFGPGTRLTVT.

The chain combines TRBV6-1 with TRBJ2-6; no clear D gene. CDR3 size: 14 residues. V was shortened by 7 bases and J by 0 bases, with 7 bases between the two germline ends. The germline V gene encodes CDR1 MNHNS and CDR2 SASEGT. CDR3 residues: CASTYSSGANVLTF. In DNA form, the CDR3 reads TGTGCCAGCACCTACAGCTCTGGGGCCAACGTCCTGACTTTC.

The chain is built from TRBV6-6 and TRBJ2-7; 7 bases are shared with TRBD2. This CDR3 contains 14 residues. The V gene's germline CDR1 is MNHNY and CDR2 SVGAGI (reference sequence). Trimming at V came to 6 bases and at J to 3 bases, leaving 8 bases not matched to a gene. The CDR3 reads CASRLQASGYEQYF. The CDR3 region has the DNA TGTGCCAGCAGGTTACAAGCTAGCGGCTACGAGCAGTACTTC.

The chain carries TRBV13 and TRBJ2-5; possibly TRBD1 for D (5 bases). V lost 8 bases to trimming and J lost 4 bases, with 14 bases between them. This CDR3 has 13 amino acids. Germline V lookup: CDR1 PRHDT, CDR2 FYEKMQ (reference sequence). The CDR3 reads CASCKGRGETQYF. The CDR3 DNA reads TGTGCCAGCTGCAAAGGAAGGGGAGAGACCCAGTACTTC. Based on the CDR3 plus reference TRBV13 and TRBJ2-5, the full variable domain is AAGVIQSPRHLIKEKRETATLKCYPIPRHDTVYWYQQGPGQDPQFLISFYEKMQSDKGSIPDRFSAQQFSDYHSELNMSSLELGDSALYFCASCKGRGETQYFGPGTRLLVL.

The V and J genes are TRBV7-9 and TRBJ2-3; TRBD1 agrees at 8 bases. This CDR3 has 15 amino acids. V shed 11 bases, J shed 1 base, and the junction held 11 bases outside the gene matches. Germline CDR1 reads SEHNR; CDR2 reads FQNEAQ (reference sequence). This CDR3 reads CARRPPGQGTDTQYF. In DNA, the CDR3 is TGTGCCCGACGACCGCCGGGACAGGGCACAGATACGCAGTATTTT.

The chain combines TRBV18 with TRBJ1-2; 11 nucleotides agree with TRBD1. This CDR3 has 16 residues. Unmatched junction bases numbered 7, after V lost 3 bases and J lost 4 bases. The V gene's germline CDR1 is KGHSH and CDR2 LQKENI. The CDR3 DNA is TGTGCCAGCTCACCTGGGACAGGGGGTTCCCTCTATGGCTACACCTTC. It codes for CASSPGTGGSLYGYTF.

J is TRBJ2-3 and V is TRBV4-2; 12 bases are shared with TRBD2. The CDR3 totals 18 residues. Germline values: CDR1 LGHNA, CDR2 YNFKEQ. V shed 1 base and J 1 base; nucleotides not matched to a gene: 6. CDR3 residues: CASSQGLAGGPGTDTQYF. The CDR3 region has the DNA TGTGCCAGCAGCCAAGGGCTAGCGGGGGGGCCGGGCACAGATACGCAGTATTTT.

Turning to this clone: Relative to the germline gene, one junction end is altered; a read error may explain this. CDR3 sequence reads: CAISQGLVNTEAFF. DNA for the CDR3: TGTGCCATCAGTCAGGGGCTGGTGAACACTGAAGCTTTCTTT. The chain combines TRBV6-1 with TRBJ1-1; possible D gene TRBD1, 6 bases. The CDR3 spans 14 residues. Per germline, CDR1 MNHNS and CDR2 SASEGT.

The chain couples TRBV7-6 to TRBJ2-5, with 10 bases aligning to TRBD2. CDR3 length: 16 amino acids. The trim removed 2 bases at V and 2 bases at J, leaving 5 bases unmatched. The V gene's germline CDR1 is SGHVS and CDR2 FNYEAQ. The CDR3 here is CASSLRTSGWQETQYF. The DNA of the CDR3 is TGTGCCAGCAGCTTAAGGACTAGCGGATGGCAAGAGACCCAGTACTTC. Variable domain in full (rest from reference TRBV7-6 and TRBJ2-5): GAGVSQSPRYKVTKRGQDVALRCDPISGHVSLYWYRQALGQGPEFLTYFNYEAQQDKSGLPNDRFSAERPEGSISTLTIQRTEQRDSAMYRCASSLRTSGWQETQYFGPGTRLLVL.

Details on this clone: The junction departs from germline at one end; a sequencing error may be responsible. This sequence joins TRBV30 and TRBJ2-2, with TRBD2 as a possible D gene (5 bases). CDR3 length equals 13 residues. CDR1 and CDR2 from the germline V gene are GTSNPN and SVGIG (reference sequence). The CDR3 DNA follows: TGTGCCTGGAGTGTAGAGAAATACCGGGGAGCTGTTTTT. This encodes CAWSVEKYRGAVF.

This clone appeared a single time. The chain combines TRBV4-1 with TRBJ2-3, with 11 bases matching TRBD2. Germline CDR1 and CDR2: MGHRA and YSYEKL. The CDR3 sequence is 16 residues long. After removal of 1 base from V and 5 bases from J, the junction contained 5 bases not matched to a gene. The CDR3 DNA is TGCGCCAGCAGCCAAGTGGGACTAGCGGAAGGAGATACGCAGTATTTT. It yields the protein CASSQVGLAEGDTQYF.

This chain uses TRBV7-9 with TRBJ2-1; 14 bases line up with TRBD2. V lost 3 bases to trimming and J lost 6 bases; unmatched junction nucleotides: 4. The CDR3 totals 16 residues. Germline V gene data show CDR1 as SEHNR and CDR2 as FQNEAQ (reference sequence). The CDR3 region has the DNA TGTGCCAGCAGCTTTAAGACTAGCGGGAGGGTCAATGAGCAGTTCTTC. The encoded protein is CASSFKTSGRVNEQFF.

The chain recombines TRBV5-1 with TRBJ2-7, with TRBD2 identical over 11 bases. J lost 12 bases, V lost 2 bases, and 4 bases had no gene match. This CDR3 spans 12 amino acids. Germline V lookup: CDR1 SGHRS, CDR2 YFSETQ. This chain's CDR3 is CASSFSGGALYF. The CDR3 region has the DNA TGCGCCAGCAGCTTTAGCGGGGGGGCTCTGTACTTC.

The chain recombines TRBV5-6 with TRBJ2-1, with 8 bases lining up with TRBD2. After removal of 3 bases from V and 10 bases from J, the junction contained 0 bases not matched to a gene. CDR1 is SGHDT and CDR2 is YYEEEE in the germline V gene. The CDR3 runs to 11 residues. The CDR3 DNA reads as TGTGCCAGCAGCTCGGGGGGGGAGCAGTTCTTC. Its translation is CASSSGGEQFF.

This chain connects TRBV15 to TRBJ2-1; a weak D match, TRBD2 (7 bases). V lost 6 bases, J lost 0 bases, and 9 bases lay in between. Germline CDR1 LNHNV, CDR2 YYDKDF (reference sequence). The CDR3 runs 14 residues. CDR3 protein: CATRGGGSYNEQFF. CDR3 nucleotides: TGTGCCACCAGAGGGGGGGGCTCCTACAATGAGCAGTTCTTC.

The rearrangement uses TRBV6-5 and TRBJ1-4; maybe TRBD1 (5 bases). This CDR3 has 15 residues. The germline V gene encodes CDR1 MNHEY and CDR2 SVGAGI. The V gene lost 7 bases and the J gene lost 0 bases, with 12 bases spanning the gap. The DNA for the CDR3 is TGTGCCAGCAATGGCTTAGGGGCAACTAATGAAAAACTGTTTTTT. Encoded protein: CASNGLGATNEKLFF.

The V gene is TRBV30, the J gene TRBJ1-2; weak D call: TRBD1 (6 bases). Germline V gene lookup returns CDR1 GTSNPN and CDR2 SVGIG (reference sequence). V was shortened by 3 bases and J by 8 bases, with 13 bases between the two germline ends. CDR3 size: 12 residues. CDR3 residues: CAWSRDNVGYTF. CDR3 sequence (DNA): TGTGCCTGGAGCCGGGACAATGTCGGCTACACCTTC.

The chain couples TRBV5-4 to TRBJ2-1; 8 nucleotides agree with TRBD2. V was clipped by 4 bases and J by 9 bases; unmatched bases: 6. There are 13 residues in the CDR3. Germline CDR1 and CDR2: SGHNT and YYREEE (reference sequence). CDR3 in DNA: TGTGCCAGCAGCCGAGTCGGGGGGGCTGAGCAGTTCTTC. Encoded protein: CASSRVGGAEQFF. Full variable domain (rest looked up from reference TRBV5-4 and TRBJ2-1): ETGVTQSPTHLIKTRGQQVTLRCSSQSGHNTVSWYQQALGQGPQFIFQYYREEENGRGNFPPRFSGLQFPNYSSELNVNALELDDSALYLCASSRVGGAEQFFGPGTRLTVL.

The chain joins TRBV4-3 to TRBJ2-3; a possible D gene is TRBD2 (6 bases). CDR1 LGHNA and CDR2 YSLEER come from the germline V gene. This CDR3 spans 15 amino acids. Trimming cost V 4 bases and J 4 bases, with 15 bases left between them. CDR3 region: CASSRGGGVADTQYF. CDR3 DNA: TGCGCCAGCAGCCGGGGTGGAGGGGTAGCAGATACGCAGTATTTT.

The chain has TRBV7-6 and TRBJ2-7; 9 bases map to TRBD1. The V gene's germline CDR1 is SGHVS and CDR2 FNYEAQ. CDR3 length: 16 residues. V shed 2 bases and J 5 bases; nucleotides not matched to a gene: 10. CDR3 sequence (DNA): TGTGCCAGCAGCTTACTCACGGGACAGGGCTGGGACGAGCAGTACTTC. Translation gives CASSLLTGQGWDEQYF.

The V gene is TRBV27, the J gene TRBJ2-7; maybe TRBD2 (6 bases). The CDR3 contains 11 residues. Trimming stripped 6 bases from V and 7 bases from J, with 10 bases between. The germline V gene encodes CDR1 MNHEY and CDR2 SMNVEV (reference sequence). CDR3 protein: CASRLGGEQYF. The CDR3 DNA reads TGTGCCAGCAGGCTAGGAGGGGAGCAGTACTTC.